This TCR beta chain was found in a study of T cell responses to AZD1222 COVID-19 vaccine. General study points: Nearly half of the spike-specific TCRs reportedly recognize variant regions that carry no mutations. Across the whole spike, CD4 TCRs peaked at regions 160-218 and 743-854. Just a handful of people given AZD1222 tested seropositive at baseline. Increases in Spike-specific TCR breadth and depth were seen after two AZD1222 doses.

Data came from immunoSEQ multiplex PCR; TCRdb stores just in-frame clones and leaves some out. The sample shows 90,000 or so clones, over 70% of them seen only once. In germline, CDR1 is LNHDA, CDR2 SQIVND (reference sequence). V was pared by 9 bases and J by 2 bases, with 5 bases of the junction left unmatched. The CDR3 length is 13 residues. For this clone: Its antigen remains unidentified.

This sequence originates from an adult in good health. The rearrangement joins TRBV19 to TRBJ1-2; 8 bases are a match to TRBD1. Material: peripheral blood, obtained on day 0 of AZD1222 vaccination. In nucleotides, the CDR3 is TGTGCCAGCAGCGACAGGGGAAACTATGGCTACACCTTC. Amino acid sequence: CASSDRGNYGYTF.